This TCR beta chain was captured by sequencing in a study of CD8 T cells in ankylosing spondylitis. Study findings and constraints: Significantly higher representation of disease-linked clones was reported for matched ankylosing spondylitis synovial fluid. Those disease-linked clones were CD8+; they were also relatively rare in peripheral blood. One TCR beta motif, made up of several highly homologous variants, appeared characteristic of ankylosing spondylitis blood.

Trimming left V 7 bases short and J 4 bases short, with 8 bases between. The CDR3 contains 11 residues. Germline V gene data show CDR1 as DFQATT and CDR2 as SNEGSKA (reference sequence). The authors made TCR beta libraries by quantitative 5'-RACE with molecular barcodes. TCRdb reprocessed the 5' RACE reads with MiXCR, giving one entry per CDR3 protein. The sample lists 150,000 to 200,000 distinct CDR3 sequences, around 18% occurring once. Comment on this clonotype: Its antigen is currently unknown.

The V call is TRBV20-1, the J call TRBJ1-5; D remains ambiguous. This TCR was sampled from a male donor with ankylosing spondylitis or in good health (not recorded which). Sequenced: blood, either unsorted or a sorted T cell fraction (not recorded which). Written as DNA, the CDR3 is TGCAGTGTAAGCCCGAATCAGCCCCAGCATTTT. This codes for CSVSPNQPQHF.